This is a list of T cell receptor beta chains from one sample in a study of CD8 T cells in Susac syndrome. Using its own MiXCR run on the immunoSEQ multiplex PCR reads, TCRdb lists one record per CDR3 protein. The table lists 150,000 or so distinct CDR3 sequences, around 93% of them singletons. Sequenced input: CD4+ T cells from PBMCs. These receptors came from a human donor with Susac syndrome. CDR3s include the opening cysteine and the closing phenylalanine or tryptophan. A D gene is named only where the DNA matches it firmly. Rows give clone size only sometimes, using once, few, many, or a class for an expanded clone.

D	size	V	J	CDR3	DNA
TRBD1	NA	TRBV29-1	TRBJ2-3	CSVAVTGADTQYF	TGCAGCGTGGCCGTTACAGGGGCAGATACGCAGTATTTT
TRBD1	NA	TRBV4-1	TRBJ1-5	CASSPETGIGSAQHF	TGCGCCAGCAGCCCAGAGACAGGGATAGGAAGCGCCCAGCATTTT
TRBD1	NA	TRBV2	TRBJ1-5	CASSRDRDQPQHF	TGTGCCAGCAGTAGGGACAGGGATCAGCCCCAGCATTTT
TRBD2	NA	TRBV12-3/TRBV12-4	TRBJ2-1	CASSFGASGYNEQFF	TGTGCCAGCAGTTTCGGGGCTAGCGGATACAATGAGCAGTTCTTC
TRBD1	NA	TRBV20-1	TRBJ1-5	CSAWDSYSNQPQHF	TGCAGCGCCTGGGACAGTTATAGCAATCAGCCCCAGCATTTT
NA	once	TRBV6-4	TRBJ2-2	CASSDSETGELFF	TGTGCCAGCAGTGACTCGGAAACCGGGGAGCTGTTTTTT
TRBD2	once	TRBV20-1	TRBJ2-7	CSARIPSGNYEQYF	TGCAGTGCTAGAATCCCTAGCGGAAACTACGAGCAGTACTTC
TRBD2	NA	TRBV7-2	TRBJ2-1	CASSLVGTSGGYEQFF	TGTGCCAGCAGCTTAGTAGGGACTAGCGGGGGCTATGAGCAGTTCTTC
NA	once	TRBV27	TRBJ1-6	CASRVAGSEGNSPLHF	TGTGCCAGCCGAGTGGCGGGATCTGAGGGGAATTCACCCCTCCACTTT
NA	NA	TRBV15	TRBJ1-2	CAIRQIGSYGYTF	TGTGCCATACGACAGATCGGTTCCTATGGCTACACCTTC
NA	NA	TRBV20-1	TRBJ1-1	CSHREEGKNTEAFF	TGCAGCCACAGGGAAGAGGGCAAGAACACTGAAGCTTTCTTT
TRBD1	NA	TRBV14	TRBJ1-4	CASSPRQGAEKLFF	TGTGCCAGCAGCCCTCGACAGGGGGCCGAAAAACTGTTTTTT
NA	NA	TRBV7-9	TRBJ2-7	CASSQAAVGSAEQYF	TGTGCCAGCAGCCAGGCGGCTGTAGGGAGTGCCGAGCAGTACTTC
NA	once	TRBV18	TRBJ1-2	CASSREQGNGYTF	TGTGCCAGCTCGCGAGAACAGGGAAATGGCTACACCTTC
NA	NA	TRBV12-3/TRBV12-4	TRBJ2-7	CASSLAANYEQYF	TGTGCCAGCAGTTTAGCTGCCAACTACGAGCAGTACTTC
TRBD1	NA	TRBV7-8	TRBJ2-7	CASSSRGSGRDYEQYF	TGTGCCAGCAGCTCCAGGGGGTCGGGGCGAGACTACGAGCAGTACTTC
NA	NA	TRBV25-1	TRBJ1-1	CASSVTVNTEAFF	TGTGCCAGCAGTGTGACGGTGAACACTGAAGCTTTCTTT
NA	NA	TRBV24-1	TRBJ2-3	CATSGDLTGSTDTQYF	TGTGCCACCAGTGGGGACCTCACGGGTAGCACAGATACGCAGTATTTT
NA	NA	TRBV28	TRBJ2-7	CASRLRAHGYEQYF	TGTGCCAGCAGGCTCAGGGCCCATGGGTACGAGCAGTACTTC
TRBD1	NA	TRBV15	TRBJ1-1	CATSREYRGGTEAFF	TGTGCCACCAGCAGGGAATACAGGGGAGGCACTGAAGCTTTCTTT
NA	NA	TRBV29-1	TRBJ1-1	CSVDRFNTEAFF	TGCAGCGTTGACCGATTCAACACTGAAGCTTTCTTT
NA	NA	TRBV29-1	TRBJ2-3	CSVWVYGGDTQYF	TGCAGCGTTTGGGTCTACGGAGGGGATACGCAGTATTTT
TRBD2	NA	TRBV20-1	TRBJ2-1	CSAPAGHNEQFF	TGCAGTGCTCCAGCGGGGCACAATGAGCAGTTCTTC